What follows describes a single T cell receptor (beta chain). The data belong to a study of monozygotic twins with inflammatory bowel disease. The UMIs contained a 6-nucleotide sample barcode. They were added by template switching during cDNA synthesis. Reprocessing the 5' RACE reads, TCRdb reports a single entry for every CDR3 protein and omits DNA. The sample spans around 410,000 distinct CDR3 sequences; the ten largest clones claim approximately 2.3%. The germline gives CDR1 MNHEY, CDR2 SVGEGT. The CDR3 runs to 17 residues. The receptor comes from a human donor with ulcerative colitis or Crohn's disease, or a healthy co-twin of an affected twin (not recorded which). The V and J genes are TRBV6-2 or TRBV6-3 and TRBJ2-2; TCRdb's D call of TRBD1 is untestable without DNA. Sequencing was performed on blood. The CDR3: CASIAPGNPANTGELFF.